This TCR beta chain was recovered during a study of low-dose radiotherapy and immunotherapy resistance in tumors. Many counts were recorded for this clonotype. The CDR3 sequence is 14 residues long. Trimming left V 7 bases short and J 6 bases short, with 16 bases between. Primers targeting TRAV and TRBV primed first-strand cDNA, covering alpha and beta chains. The authors amplified TCRs for about 20 PCR cycles with a constant-region primer and a V-primer adapter. TCRdb ran MiXCR on the reads and lists one entry per CDR3 protein. The table has tens of thousands of distinct CDR3 sequences, less than 30% seen once; the top ten hold over 9%. The time point denotes: after trial treatment. Documented treatment: LDRT plus nivolumab, ipilimumab, low-dose cyclophosphamide and aspirin (RACIN trial).

The receptor comes from a male donor with prostate cancer. Sequenced material: PBMCs, taken after low-dose radiotherapy plus immunotherapy. The V call is TRBV12-3 or TRBV12-4, the J call TRBJ2-1; the D gene is possibly TRBD2 (5 bases). CDR3 bases: TGTGCCAGCACCCCTCGGAGGTCGGCCAATGAGCAGTTCTTC. Protein sequence: CASTPRRSANEQFF.